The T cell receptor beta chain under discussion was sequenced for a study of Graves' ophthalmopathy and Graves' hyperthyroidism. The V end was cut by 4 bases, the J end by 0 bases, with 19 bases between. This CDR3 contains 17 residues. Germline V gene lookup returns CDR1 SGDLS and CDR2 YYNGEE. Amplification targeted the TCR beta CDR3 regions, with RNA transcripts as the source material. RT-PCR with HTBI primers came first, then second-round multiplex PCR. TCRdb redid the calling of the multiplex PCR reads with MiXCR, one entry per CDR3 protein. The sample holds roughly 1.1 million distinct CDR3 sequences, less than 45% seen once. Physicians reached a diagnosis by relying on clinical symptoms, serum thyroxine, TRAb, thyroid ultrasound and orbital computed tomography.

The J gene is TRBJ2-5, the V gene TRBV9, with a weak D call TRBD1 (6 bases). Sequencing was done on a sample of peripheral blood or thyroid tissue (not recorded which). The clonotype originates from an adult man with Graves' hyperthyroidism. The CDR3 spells CASSTPGEWGHQETQYF. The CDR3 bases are TGTGCCAGCAGCACCCCAGGGGAGTGGGGCCACCAAGAGACCCAGTACTTC.